One sample yielded the 10 T cell receptor beta chains listed below, sequenced in a study of control samples from healthy donors and cancer patients. Produced via immunoSEQ multiplex PCR; TCRdb's table is partial and in-frame only. The table has some 130,000 clones, about nine tenths seen once. Sequenced sample: blood. The source is a woman aged 25 to 39 in good health.

V usage is TRBV6-5 and J usage is TRBJ1-3; TRBD1 might be the D (6 bases). The CDR3 sequence is 13 residues long. The V gene's germline CDR1 is MNHEY and CDR2 SVGAGI. The germline V and J ends were trimmed by 5 bases and 4 bases, with 9 bases remaining between them. This chain's CDR3 is CASSTGQGNTIYF. Here the CDR3 DNA reads TGTGCCAGCAGTACAGGACAGGGAAACACCATATATTTT.

The count of this clone is one. This chain links TRBV19 with TRBJ2-3, with a possible D match to TRBD2 (5 bases). The CDR3 sequence is 15 residues long. Germline V gene data show CDR1 as LNHDA and CDR2 as SQIVND (reference sequence). V lost 6 bases, J lost 0 bases, and 13 bases lay in between. CDR3 nucleotides: TGTGCCAGTAGACCCCTAGCACCGAGCACAGATACGCAGTATTTT. As protein: CASRPLAPSTDTQYF.

J is TRBJ1-5 and V is TRBV19; the D is unclear. With 0 bases removed from V and 8 bases from J, the gap between germline ends came to 8 bases. The length of the CDR3 is 13 residues. Germline V gene lookup returns CDR1 LNHDA and CDR2 SQIVND (reference sequence). The CDR3 sequence is CASSIDAPEPQHF. The CDR3 region has the DNA TGTGCCAGTAGTATAGATGCGCCCGAGCCCCAGCATTTT.

The J gene is TRBJ2-1, the V gene TRBV5-1; D may be TRBD2 (6 bases). Trimming cost V 0 bases and J 7 bases, with 14 bases left between them. The CDR3 sequence is 15 residues long. Germline CDR1 and CDR2: SGHRS and YFSETQ. CDR3 region: CASSLVVGGLNEQFF. The CDR3 DNA reads TGCGCCAGCAGCTTGGTTGTCGGGGGTTTGAATGAGCAGTTCTTC. Full variable domain (remainder filled in from reference TRBV5-1 and TRBJ2-1): KAGVTQTPRYLIKTRGQQVTLSCSPISGHRSVSWYQQTPGQGLQFLFEYFSETQRNKGNFPGRFSGRQFSNSRSEMNVSTLELGDSALYLCASSLVVGGLNEQFFGPGTRLTVL.

The J gene is TRBJ1-1, the V gene TRBV29-1; tentatively, D is TRBD1 (5 bases). V lost 3 bases, J lost 4 bases, and 15 bases lay in between. This CDR3 is 14 amino acids long. Germline V gene sequence: CDR1 SQVTM, CDR2 ANQGSEA. Here the CDR3 reads CSVDRGVSATEAFF. The CDR3, as DNA: TGCAGCGTTGACAGAGGGGTAAGTGCCACTGAAGCTTTCTTT. Based on the CDR3 plus reference TRBV29-1 and TRBJ1-1, the full variable domain is SAVISQKPSRDICQRGTSLTIQCQVDSQVTMMFWYRQQPGQSLTLIATANQGSEATYESGFVIDKFPISRPNLTFSTLTVSNMSPEDSSIYLCSVDRGVSATEAFFGQGTRLTVV.

The chain joins TRBV5-6 to TRBJ1-3; D is possibly TRBD1 (6 bases). Trimming pared 0 bases from V and 2 bases from J, leaving 9 bases between. Germline CDR1 SGHDT, CDR2 YYEEEE. The CDR3 is 15 amino acids. The CDR3 loop reads CASSLAGAPGNTIYF. The CDR3 bases are TGTGCCAGCAGCTTGGCAGGGGCCCCTGGAAACACCATATATTTT.

The V call is TRBV11-1, the J call TRBJ1-2; no clear D gene. This CDR3 is 14 amino acids long. Trimming removed 8 bases at V and 8 bases at J, with 21 bases between. Germline V lookup: CDR1 SGHAT, CDR2 FQDESV (reference sequence). The CDR3 nucleotides read TGTGCCAGCCGGGCAACACTGAGGGATCACGGCTACACCTTC. This sequence encodes CASRATLRDHGYTF.

The chain joins TRBV30 to TRBJ2-7, with 7 bases lining up with TRBD1. CDR1 GTSNPN and CDR2 SVGIG come from the germline V gene (reference sequence). The CDR3 covers 16 residues. Trimming removed 3 bases from V and 4 bases from J; junction bases left unmatched: 15. CDR3: CAWSHGPRGKGYEQYF. CDR3 in DNA: TGTGCCTGGAGCCACGGTCCCAGGGGGAAGGGGTACGAGCAGTACTTC.

The chain joins TRBV14 to TRBJ2-7, with D unresolved. CDR1 is SGHDN, CDR2 FVKESK, per germline. Trimming left V 3 bases short and J 1 base short, with 1 base between. The CDR3 loop spans 11 amino acids. The CDR3: CASSQSYEQYF. Written as DNA, the CDR3 is TGTGCCAGCAGCCAGTCCTACGAGCAGTACTTC. The variable domain in full, completed from reference TRBV14 and TRBJ2-7, reads EAGVTQFPSHSVIEKGQTVTLRCDPISGHDNLYWYRRVMGKEIKFLLHFVKESKQDESGMPNNRFLAERTGGTYSTLKVQPAELEDSGVYFCASSQSYEQYFGPGTRLTVT.

V usage is TRBV19 and J usage is TRBJ1-2, with 7 nucleotides matching TRBD1. The V and J ends lost 7 bases and 2 bases, in that order; junction bases with no gene match: 4. The CDR3 is made up of 13 amino acids. The V gene's germline CDR1 is LNHDA and CDR2 SQIVND (reference sequence). CDR3 coding DNA: TGTGCCAGTATCCAGGGGGACAACTATGGCTACACCTTC. It codes for CASIQGDNYGYTF.